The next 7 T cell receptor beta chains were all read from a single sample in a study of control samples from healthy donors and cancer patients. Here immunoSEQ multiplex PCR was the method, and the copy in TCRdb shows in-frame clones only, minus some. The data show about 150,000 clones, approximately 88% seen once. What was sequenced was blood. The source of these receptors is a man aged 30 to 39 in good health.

The chain's CDR3 is CASSLGDRNYGYTF. For the CDR3, the DNA is TGTGCCAGCAGTCTCGGGGACAGAAACTATGGCTACACCTTC. The chain has TRBV6-5 and TRBJ1-2; 7 nucleotides agree with TRBD1. Germline loops: CDR1 MNHEY, CDR2 SVGAGI. The length of the CDR3 is 14 residues. With 5 bases clipped from V and 2 bases from J, the junction kept 5 bases outside the gene matches.

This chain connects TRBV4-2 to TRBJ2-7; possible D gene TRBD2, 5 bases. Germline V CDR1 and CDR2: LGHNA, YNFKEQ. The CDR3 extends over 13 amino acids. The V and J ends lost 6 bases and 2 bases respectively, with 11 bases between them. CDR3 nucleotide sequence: TGTGCCAGCAGTCAAATGGGAGCCTACGAGCAGTACTTC. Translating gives CASSQMGAYEQYF.

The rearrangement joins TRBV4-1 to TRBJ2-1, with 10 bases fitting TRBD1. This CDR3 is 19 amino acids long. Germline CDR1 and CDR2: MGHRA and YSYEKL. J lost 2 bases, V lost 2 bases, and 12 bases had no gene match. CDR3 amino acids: CASSQTPGTGAVPYNEQFF. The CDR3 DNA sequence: TGCGCCAGCAGCCAAACCCCCGGGACAGGGGCCGTTCCCTACAATGAGCAGTTCTTC.

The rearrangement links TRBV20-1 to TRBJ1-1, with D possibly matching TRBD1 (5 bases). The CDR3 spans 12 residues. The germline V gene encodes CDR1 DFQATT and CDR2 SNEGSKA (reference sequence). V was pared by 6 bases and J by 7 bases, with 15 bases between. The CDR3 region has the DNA TGCAGTGCCAGTCCGGGGCGCAATGAAGCTTTCTTT. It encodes CSASPGRNEAFF.

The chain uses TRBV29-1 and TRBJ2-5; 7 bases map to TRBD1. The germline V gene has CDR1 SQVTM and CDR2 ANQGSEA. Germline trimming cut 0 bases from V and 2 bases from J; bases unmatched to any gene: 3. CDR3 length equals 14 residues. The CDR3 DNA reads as TGCAGCGTTGAAGAATGGGGACAGCAAGAGACCCAGTACTTC. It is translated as CSVEEWGQQETQYF.

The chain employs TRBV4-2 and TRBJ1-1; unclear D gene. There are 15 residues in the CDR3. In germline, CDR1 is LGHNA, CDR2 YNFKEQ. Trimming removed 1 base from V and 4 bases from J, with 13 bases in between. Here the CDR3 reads CASSQVMGSATEAFF. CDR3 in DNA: TGTGCCAGCAGCCAAGTTATGGGATCGGCCACTGAAGCTTTCTTT.

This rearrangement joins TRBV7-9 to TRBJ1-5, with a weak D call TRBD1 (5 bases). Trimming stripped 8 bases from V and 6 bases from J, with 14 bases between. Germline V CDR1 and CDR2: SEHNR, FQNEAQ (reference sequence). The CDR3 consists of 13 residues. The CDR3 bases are TGTGCCAGCGTTCAGGGTATCAGTCAGCCCCAGCATTTT. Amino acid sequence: CASVQGISQPQHF.